The clone carrying this T cell receptor beta chain was seen once. Its target is not known. Deep level was the assay's run setting. DNA at approximately 200 ng, tens of thousands of T cell genomes, went into sorted-subset replicate PCRs. Sequenced by immunoSEQ multiplex PCR; TCRdb stores in-frame clones only, minus some. The table has under 1 million clones, 80% to 95% seen once; the top ten hold around 24%. The sample originates from a study of shared clonotypes between healthy human individuals. Across the whole study: Three CD4 naive, three CD4 memory, two CD8 naive and one CD8 memory plate were used per donor. Study observations and caveats: Against clonotypes common to all four donors, non-shared ones had lower generation probabilities.

As defined, naive CD8 cells were CD45RO-negative and positively selected for CCR7, with terminally differentiated effector memory CD45RA+ cells excluded. The CDR3 totals 14 residues. The ends were cut back, 2 bases at V and 3 bases at J, with 8 bases in the middle. The germline V gene encodes CDR1 SGDLS and CDR2 YYNGEE. The receptor was isolated from a man in his thirties or forties in good health. V and J are TRBV9 and TRBJ1-4; D is unclear. The sample taken for sequencing was naive CD8+ T cells sorted from blood. Here the CDR3 reads CASSVYGANEKLFF. For the CDR3, the DNA is TGTGCCAGCAGCGTCTATGGGGCTAATGAAAAACTGTTTTTT.